A selection of T cell receptor beta chains follows, all from one sample in a study of a mutant IDH1 vaccine in newly diagnosed glioma. Clones were sequenced by immunoSEQ multiplex PCR, and TCRdb holds only the in-frame ones, with some missing. The table includes around 50,000 clones, just under 80% detected once. Their antigens are not known. Sequenced here: PBMCs, sampled from a glioma patient whose treatment included an IDH1 peptide vaccine. The receptors derive from a man aged 45-65 years with glioma. CDR3s include the opening cysteine and the closing phenylalanine or tryptophan. D genes are given only for firm matches. The size field is filled for only some rows; it gives once, few, many or a size class.

D	size	length	V	J	DNA	CDR3
NA	NA	15	TRBV7-9	TRBJ1-1	TGTGCCAGCAGCTCCACGACAGGAATGAACACTGAAGCTTTCTTT	CASSSTTGMNTEAFF
NA	NA	14	TRBV19	TRBJ2-7	TGTGCCAGTAGTCTAACAGGGAGGTCCTACGAGCAGTACTTC	CASSLTGRSYEQYF
NA	few	13	TRBV18	TRBJ1-1	TGTGCCAGCTCGCAGGACAAGAACACTGAAGCTTTCTTT	CASSQDKNTEAFF
NA	few	10	TRBV28	TRBJ1-2	TGTGCCAGCGGGGACTATGGCTACACCTTC	CASGDYGYTF
NA	NA	20	TRBV21-1	TRBJ2-7	TGTGCCAGCAGCAAATCCACCATTCGAAAGGGGGTCTCAGACAACTACGAGCAGTACTTC	CASSKSTIRKGVSDNYEQYF
TRBD1	NA	11	TRBV20-1	TRBJ1-4	TGCAGTGGACAGGGTGGGGAAAAACTGTTTTTT	CSGQGGEKLFF
NA	NA	15	TRBV2	TRBJ2-7	TGTGCCAGCAGATTGACCGTGCCCTTCTCCTACGAGCAGTACTTC	CASRLTVPFSYEQYF
NA	NA	13	TRBV5-6	TRBJ2-5	TGTGCCAGCAGCCCTCTTAGAGGAGAGACCCAGTACTTC	CASSPLRGETQYF
TRBD2	NA	18	TRBV9	TRBJ2-1	TGTGCCAGCAGCGTAGCCAGCGGGGGTTCCTTCTCCTACAATGAGCAGTTCTTC	CASSVASGGSFSYNEQFF
NA	NA	14	TRBV4-2	TRBJ2-5	TGTGCCAGCAGCCAGGGGCACACTCAAGAGACCCAGTACTTC	CASSQGHTQETQYF
TRBD2	NA	16	TRBV6-5	TRBJ2-5	TGTGCCAGCAGTTACTCGACTAGCGGGGGAAGGGAGACCCAGTACTTC	CASSYSTSGGRETQYF
NA	NA	15	TRBV6-6	TRBJ1-5	TGTGCCGCTGGACCGGGACCTTATAGCAATCAGCCCCAGCATTTT	CAAGPGPYSNQPQHF
NA	NA	16	TRBV5-1	TRBJ1-1	TGCGCCAGCAGCTCGGGGGGAGGGGCCATGAACACTGAAGCTTTCTTT	CASSSGGGAMNTEAFF